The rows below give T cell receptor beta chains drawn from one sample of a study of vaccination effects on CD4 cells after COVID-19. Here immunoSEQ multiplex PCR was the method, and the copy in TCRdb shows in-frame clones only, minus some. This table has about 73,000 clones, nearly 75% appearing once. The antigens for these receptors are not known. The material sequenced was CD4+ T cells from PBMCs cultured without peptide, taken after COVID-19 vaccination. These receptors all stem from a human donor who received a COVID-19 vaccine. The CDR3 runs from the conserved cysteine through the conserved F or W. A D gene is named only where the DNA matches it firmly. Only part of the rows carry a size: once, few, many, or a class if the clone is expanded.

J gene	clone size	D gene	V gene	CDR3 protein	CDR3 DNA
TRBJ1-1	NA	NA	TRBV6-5	CASSYSGGLNTEAFF	TGTGCCAGCAGTTACTCGGGGGGACTGAACACTGAAGCTTTCTTT
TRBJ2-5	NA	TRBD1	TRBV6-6	CASSRRAGTGISETQYF	TGTGCCAGCAGTCGACGAGCCGGGACAGGGATATCGGAGACCCAGTACTTC
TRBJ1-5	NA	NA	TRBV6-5	CASSITSRQPQHF	TGTGCCAGCAGTATTACCAGCCGTCAGCCCCAGCATTTT
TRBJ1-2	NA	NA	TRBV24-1	CATSDPGADGYTF	TGTGCCACCAGTGATCCGGGGGCAGATGGCTACACCTTC
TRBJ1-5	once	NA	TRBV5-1	CASSLWGGSNQPQHF	TGCGCCAGCAGCTTGTGGGGCGGGAGCAATCAGCCCCAGCATTTT
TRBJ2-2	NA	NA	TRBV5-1	CASSPPRGGTGELFF	TGCGCCAGCAGCCCCCCCAGGGGAGGGACCGGGGAGCTGTTTTTT
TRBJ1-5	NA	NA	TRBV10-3	CAISESGPSNQPQHF	TGTGCCATCAGTGAGTCGGGACCTAGCAATCAGCCCCAGCATTTT
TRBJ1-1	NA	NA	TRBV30	CAWSWNGEAFF	TGTGCCTGGAGTTGGAACGGTGAAGCTTTCTTT
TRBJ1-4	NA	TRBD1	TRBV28	CASSDPGQGNEKLFF	TGTGCCAGCAGTGACCCGGGACAGGGGAATGAAAAACTGTTTTTT
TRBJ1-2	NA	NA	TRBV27	CASSLSWRGARGYTF	TGTGCCAGCAGTTTATCTTGGAGGGGGGCGAGAGGCTACACCTTC
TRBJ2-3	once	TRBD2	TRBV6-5	CASKISGGRDTQYF	TGTGCCAGCAAAATCAGCGGGGGGCGGGATACGCAGTATTTT
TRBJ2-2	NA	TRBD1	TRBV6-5	CASSSGTGVGTGELFF	TGTGCCAGCAGTTCAGGGACAGGGGTGGGAACCGGGGAGCTGTTTTTT
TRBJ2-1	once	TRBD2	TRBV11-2	CASSLLAGDYNEQFF	TGTGCCAGCAGCTTATTAGCGGGGGACTACAATGAGCAGTTCTTC
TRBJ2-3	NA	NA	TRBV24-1	CATSDSGVPVDGYTDTQYF	TGTGCCACCAGTGACTCGGGGGTTCCGGTGGACGGCTACACAGATACGCAGTATTTT
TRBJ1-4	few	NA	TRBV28	CASSLRNEKLFF	TGTGCCAGCAGTTTACGTAACGAAAAACTGTTTTTT
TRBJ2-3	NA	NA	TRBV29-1	CSVGRGFSDTQYF	TGCAGCGTTGGCAGGGGTTTCTCAGATACGCAGTATTTT
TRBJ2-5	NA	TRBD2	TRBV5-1	CASSIGLVEETQYF	TGCGCCAGCAGCATCGGACTAGTCGAAGAGACCCAGTACTTC
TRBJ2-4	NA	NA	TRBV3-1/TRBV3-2	CASSHQGWAAKNIQYF	TGTGCCAGCAGCCATCAGGGTTGGGCGGCCAAAAACATTCAGTACTTC
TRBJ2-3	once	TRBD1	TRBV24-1	CATSDLQRDRVTDTQYF	TGTGCCACCAGTGATTTGCAAAGAGACAGGGTCACAGATACGCAGTATTTT
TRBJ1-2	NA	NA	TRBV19	CASSARDNSLYGYTF	TGTGCCAGTAGTGCCCGGGACAACTCGTTATATGGCTACACCTTC
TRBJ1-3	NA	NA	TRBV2	CASSYSRKGGKYGNTIYF	TGTGCCAGCAGTTATTCAAGAAAAGGGGGAAAATATGGAAACACCATATATTTT
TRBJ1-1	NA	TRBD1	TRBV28	CASSQLQGASTEAFF	TGTGCCAGCAGCCAACTACAGGGGGCAAGTACTGAAGCTTTCTTT
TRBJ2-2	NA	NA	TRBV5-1	CASSQKQGRGTGELFF	TGCGCCAGCAGCCAAAAACAGGGACGAGGCACCGGGGAGCTGTTTTTT
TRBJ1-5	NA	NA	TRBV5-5	CASSLRQNSNQPQHF	TGTGCCAGCAGCTTGCGACAGAATAGCAATCAGCCCCAGCATTTT
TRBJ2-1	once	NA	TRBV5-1	CASSLSSLFEQFF	TGCGCCAGCAGCTTATCCAGTCTCTTCGAGCAGTTCTTC
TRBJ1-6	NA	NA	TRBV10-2	CASSASYNSPLHF	TGCGCCAGCAGTGCATCCTATAATTCACCCCTCCACTTT
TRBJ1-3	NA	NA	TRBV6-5	CASSPAGTRPTIYF	TGTGCCAGCAGCCCGGCCGGGACGCGGCCCACCATATATTTT
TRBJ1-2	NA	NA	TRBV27	CASTQGPNYGYTF	TGTGCCAGCACCCAGGGCCCTAACTATGGCTACACCTTC
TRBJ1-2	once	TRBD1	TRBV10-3	CATRNDRGTNYGYTF	TGTGCCACCAGAAACGACAGGGGGACGAACTATGGCTACACCTTC
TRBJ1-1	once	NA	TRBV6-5	CASSYGGPGGTEAFF	TGTGCCAGCAGTTACGGAGGCCCCGGAGGCACTGAAGCTTTCTTT
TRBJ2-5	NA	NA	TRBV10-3	CAISSLGSSKETQYF	TGTGCCATCAGCTCTTTGGGGAGTAGTAAAGAGACCCAGTACTTC
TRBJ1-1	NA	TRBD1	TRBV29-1	CSVDGTGSGEAFF	TGCAGCGTTGATGGGACAGGGAGCGGGGAAGCTTTCTTT
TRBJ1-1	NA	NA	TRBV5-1	CASRGGPHPLNTEAFF	TGCGCCAGCAGGGGTGGGCCTCACCCTCTGAACACTGAAGCTTTCTTT
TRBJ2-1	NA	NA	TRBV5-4	CASSLARTDNEQFF	TGTGCCAGCAGCTTGGCTCGGACGGACAATGAGCAGTTCTTC
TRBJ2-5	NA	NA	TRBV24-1	CATSDLVQGGETQYF	TGTGCCACCAGTGATTTAGTCCAGGGGGGAGAGACCCAGTACTTC
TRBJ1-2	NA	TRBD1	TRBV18	CASSRDSGYTF	TGTGCCAGCTCAAGGGACAGTGGCTACACCTTC
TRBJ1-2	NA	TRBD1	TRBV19	CASSIDLDRGGLNYGYTF	TGTGCCAGTAGTATAGATCTGGACAGGGGCGGACTTAACTATGGCTACACCTTC
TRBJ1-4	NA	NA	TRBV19	CASRRNRGRDEKLFF	TGTGCCAGTAGGAGAAACCGGGGCCGCGATGAAAAACTGTTTTTT
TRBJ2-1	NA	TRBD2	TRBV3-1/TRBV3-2	CASSPRGVSGGFYNEQFF	TGTGCCAGCAGCCCGCGTGGGGTTAGCGGGGGGTTCTACAATGAGCAGTTCTTC
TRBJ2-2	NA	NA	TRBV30	CAWAHTFRTGELFF	TGTGCCTGGGCCCACACATTTAGGACCGGGGAGCTGTTTTTT
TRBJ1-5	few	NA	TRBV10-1	CASSESTEKLEPQHF	TGCGCCAGCAGTGAGTCGACGGAGAAGCTTGAGCCCCAGCATTTT
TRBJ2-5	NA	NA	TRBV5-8	CASTGSLGATQYF	TGTGCCAGCACCGGGTCGCTAGGGGCGACCCAGTACTTC
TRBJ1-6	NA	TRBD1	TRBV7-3	CASSLNPPGQGSPLHF	TGTGCCAGCAGCTTAAATCCCCCGGGACAGGGTTCACCCCTCCACTTT
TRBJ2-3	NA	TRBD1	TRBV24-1	CATSDWTGGRTDTQYF	TGTGCCACCAGTGATTGGACAGGGGGCCGCACAGATACGCAGTATTTT
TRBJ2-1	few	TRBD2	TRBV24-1	CATSDYPGLRQFF	TGTGCCACCAGTGATTACCCGGGACTAAGACAGTTCTTC
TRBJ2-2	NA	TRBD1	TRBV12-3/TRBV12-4	CASRTGNGELFF	TGTGCCAGCAGGACAGGGAACGGGGAGCTGTTTTTT
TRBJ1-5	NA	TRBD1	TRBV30	CAWSVGGDSRQPQHF	TGTGCCTGGAGTGTAGGGGGGGACAGCAGACAGCCCCAGCATTTT
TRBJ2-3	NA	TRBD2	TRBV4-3	CASSQDHGYGGAGTDTQYF	TGCGCCAGCAGCCAAGATCACGGGTACGGGGGGGCAGGCACAGATACGCAGTATTTT
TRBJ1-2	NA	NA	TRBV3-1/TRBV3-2	CASSQRTDHGYTF	TGTGCCAGCAGCCAGAGGACAGACCATGGCTACACCTTC
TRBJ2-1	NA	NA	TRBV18	CASSPGGGGRNEQFF	TGTGCCAGCTCACCTGGCGGGGGCGGTCGGAATGAGCAGTTCTTC
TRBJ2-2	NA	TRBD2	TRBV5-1	CASSLVVREAFNTGELFF	TGCGCCAGCAGCTTGGTAGTCCGGGAGGCATTTAACACCGGGGAGCTGTTTTTT
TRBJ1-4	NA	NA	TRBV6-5	CASSYLTGTTEKLFF	TGTGCCAGCAGTTACCTGACCGGGACGACTGAAAAACTGTTTTTT